The 2 T cell receptor beta chains reported below all come from one sample, sequenced in a study of blood T cell repertoires in COVID-19. This table comes from immunoSEQ multiplex PCR, and its TCRdb copy is limited to in-frame clones, with some not included. This sample has 200,000 or so clones; 70% to 85% occur once, and the top ten carry approximately 6.9%. Sequenced: peripheral blood. These receptors were taken from a human donor with acute or convalescent COVID-19. The donor label of this sample is uncertain.

This clone occurred a few times. The rearrangement joins TRBV5-5 to TRBJ2-1; 7 bases agree with TRBD2. Germline CDR1 and CDR2: SGHKS and YYEKEE (reference sequence). The CDR3 has 10 residues. V shed 7 bases and J 14 bases; nucleotides not matched to a gene: 6. For the CDR3, the DNA is TGTGCCAGCTATACTAGCGAGAAGTTCTTC. Encoded protein: CASYTSEKFF.

J is TRBJ2-2 and V is TRBV9, with a tentative D call TRBD1 (7 bases). CDR1 SGDLS and CDR2 YYNGEE come from the germline V gene. The CDR3 loop spans 15 amino acids. V lost 2 bases, J lost 6 bases, and 14 bases lay in between. The CDR3 sequence: CASSVAAGGSGELFF. The CDR3 nucleotides read TGTGCCAGCAGCGTGGCGGCAGGGGGGTCCGGGGAGCTGTTTTTT. Looking up the rest from reference TRBV9 and TRBJ2-2 gives the full variable domain: DSGVTQTPKHLITATGQRVTLRCSPRSGDLSVYWYQQSLDQGLQFLIQYYNGEERAKGNILERFSAQQFPDLHSELNLSSLELGDSALYFCASSVAAGGSGELFFGEGSRLTVL.